The source of this T cell receptor beta chain is a study of blood T cell repertoires in COVID-19. Study context: Samples taken during acute and convalescent COVID-19 were collected in the United States, Italy and Spain. T cells, B-cell-depleted T cells, or PBMCs provided the cDNA or gDNA that served as material.

After removal of 6 bases from V and 1 base from J, the junction contained 10 bases not matched to a gene. The CDR3 contains 17 residues. Germline V gene data show CDR1 as WNHNN and CDR2 as SYGVQD (reference sequence). Authors' analysis steps: For nucleated cells, counts were estimated from reference gene primer amplification. Only in-frame clones appear in the TCRdb table, and some are missing; sequencing was by immunoSEQ multiplex PCR. Clone size and the V and J calls come from that table; the DNA yielded D and trimming. The table includes a few hundred thousand clones, about 87% detected once. Patients from Seattle were sampled longitudinally, starting during active infection.

This receptor was obtained from a woman in her fifties or sixties with COVID-19, enrolled during active disease. This chain uses TRBV10-1 with TRBJ1-5; TRBD1 aligns across 9 bases. The sequencing input was peripheral blood. CDR3: CASRAGTGFLSNQPQHF. CDR3 nucleotide sequence: TGCGCCAGCAGGGCCGGGACAGGGTTTTTGAGCAATCAGCCCCAGCATTTT.